The clone carrying this T cell receptor (beta chain) was detected only once. Its antigen is still unknown. These data originate in a study of sequential checkpoint blockade in melanoma. Overall study context: Each arm's sequence ended with maintenance nivolumab. Roughly 23 patients had matched tumor biopsies before treatment and at week 13 after nivolumab or ipilimumab alone.

Treatment specified: randomized to nivolumab then ipilimumab (arm A) or the reverse (arm B). This CDR3 is 13 amino acids long. Looked up from germline, CDR1 is KGHSH and CDR2 is LQKENI. Trimming cost V 6 bases and J 4 bases, with 10 bases left between them. Study-wide points: Response in arm A was associated with pretreatment TIL clonality. Patients with week-13 increases in T-cell fraction and clonality benefited about 30 times more often.

TCRdb keeps only in-frame clones here, not all; method: immunoSEQ multiplex PCR. The data contain roughly 6,200 clones, 21% of them singletons. V usage is TRBV18 and J usage is TRBJ1-5, with a possible D match to TRBD1 (6 bases). This receptor was obtained from a human donor with melanoma. The starting material was tumor tissue (inferred from file names), obtained from a patient given nivolumab and ipilimumab in sequence. CDR3 protein: CASSPTGNQPQHF. The CDR3 region has the DNA TGTGCCAGCTCGCCCACAGGGAATCAGCCCCAGCATTTT.